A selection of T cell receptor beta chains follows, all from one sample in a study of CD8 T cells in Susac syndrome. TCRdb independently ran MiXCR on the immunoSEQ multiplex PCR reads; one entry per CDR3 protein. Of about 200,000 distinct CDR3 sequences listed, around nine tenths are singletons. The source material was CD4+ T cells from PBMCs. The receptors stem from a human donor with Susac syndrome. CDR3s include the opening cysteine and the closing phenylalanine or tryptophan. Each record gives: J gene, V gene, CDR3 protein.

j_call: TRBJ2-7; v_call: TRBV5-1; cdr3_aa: CASSLETGGFYEQYF
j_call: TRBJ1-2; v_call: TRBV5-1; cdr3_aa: CASSRDRGSNYGYTF
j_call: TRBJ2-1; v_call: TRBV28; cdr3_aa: CASSKVEQFF
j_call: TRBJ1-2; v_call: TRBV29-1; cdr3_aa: CSASPEGARGYTF
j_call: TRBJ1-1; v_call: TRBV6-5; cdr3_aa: CASSYIGRTEAFF
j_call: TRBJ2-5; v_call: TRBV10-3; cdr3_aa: CAITPDSQETQYF
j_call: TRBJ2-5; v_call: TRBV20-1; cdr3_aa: CSARGSEETQYF
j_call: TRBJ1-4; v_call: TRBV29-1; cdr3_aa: CSVEGVATNEKLFF
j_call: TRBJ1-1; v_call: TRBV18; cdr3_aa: CASSPQAEAFF
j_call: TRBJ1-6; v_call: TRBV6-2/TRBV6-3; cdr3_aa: CASSYGTGALPLHF
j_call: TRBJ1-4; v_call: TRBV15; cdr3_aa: CATSTNYEKLFF
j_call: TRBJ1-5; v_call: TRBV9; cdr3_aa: CASSAQGTGIQPQHF
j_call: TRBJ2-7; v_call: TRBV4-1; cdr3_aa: CASSLRSGTGSYEQYF
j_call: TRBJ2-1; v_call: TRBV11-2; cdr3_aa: CASSQDGFYNEQFF
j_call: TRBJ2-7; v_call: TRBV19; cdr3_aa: CASSIDLRYEQYF
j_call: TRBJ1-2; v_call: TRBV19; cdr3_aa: CASSIGRGGNYGYTF
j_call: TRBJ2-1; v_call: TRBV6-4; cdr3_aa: CASSPYSGNNEQFF
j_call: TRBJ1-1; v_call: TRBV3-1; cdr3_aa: CASSQAGGVKNTEAFF
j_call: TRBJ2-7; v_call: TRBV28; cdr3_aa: CASSQATVNYEQYF
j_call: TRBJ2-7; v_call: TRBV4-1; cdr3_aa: CASSPKTEPGLAAYEQYF
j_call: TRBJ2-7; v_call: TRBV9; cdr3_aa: CASSRQGTGYEQYF
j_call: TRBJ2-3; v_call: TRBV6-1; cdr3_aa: CASSPPRGRGTDTQYF
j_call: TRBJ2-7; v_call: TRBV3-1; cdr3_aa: CASSLQGGTYEQYF
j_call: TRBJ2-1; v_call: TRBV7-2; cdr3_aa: CASSLGGQSAYNEQFF
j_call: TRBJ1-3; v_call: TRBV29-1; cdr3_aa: CSVEGRMTGNTIYF
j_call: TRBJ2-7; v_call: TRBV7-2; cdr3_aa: CASSLPLNSPSYEQYF
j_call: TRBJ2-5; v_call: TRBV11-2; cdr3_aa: CASSLSRGQETQYF
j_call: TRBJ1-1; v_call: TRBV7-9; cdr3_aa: CASSPQGGKLNTEAFF
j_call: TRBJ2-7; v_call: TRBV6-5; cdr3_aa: CASSARQGSPYEQYF
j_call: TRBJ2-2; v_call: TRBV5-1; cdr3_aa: CASRQSGFTGELFF
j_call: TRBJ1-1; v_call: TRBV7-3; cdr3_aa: CASSATVWGTEAFF
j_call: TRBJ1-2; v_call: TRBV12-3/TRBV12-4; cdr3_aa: CASRPTGGGYTF
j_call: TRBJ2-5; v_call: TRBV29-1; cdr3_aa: CSVDQGRETQYF
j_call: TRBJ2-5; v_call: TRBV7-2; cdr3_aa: CASSFDRGRETQYF
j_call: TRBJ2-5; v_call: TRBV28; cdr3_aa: CASATSGMKTQYF
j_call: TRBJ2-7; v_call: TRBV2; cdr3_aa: CAKSGTSYEQYF
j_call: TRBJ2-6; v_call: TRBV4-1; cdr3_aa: CASSQAWSTPSGANVLTF
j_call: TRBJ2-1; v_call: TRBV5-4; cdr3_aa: CASSLASSAYNEQFF
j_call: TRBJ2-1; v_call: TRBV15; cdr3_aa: CATSRGTLAGNEQFF
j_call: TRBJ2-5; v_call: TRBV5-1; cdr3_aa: CASSLRLAGGPGFETQYF
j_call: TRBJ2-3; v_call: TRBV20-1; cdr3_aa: CSARVGASTDTQYF
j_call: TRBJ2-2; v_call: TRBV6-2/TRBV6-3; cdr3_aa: CASRMGGLGGTGELFF
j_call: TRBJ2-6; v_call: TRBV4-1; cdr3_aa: CASSQVRAGIILRGANVLTF
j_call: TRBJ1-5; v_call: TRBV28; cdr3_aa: CASSTQGAGNQPQHF
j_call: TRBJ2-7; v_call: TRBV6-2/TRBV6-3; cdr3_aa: CASRASASYEQYF
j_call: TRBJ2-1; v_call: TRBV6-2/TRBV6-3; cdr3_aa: CASSYSLGGRDGEQFF
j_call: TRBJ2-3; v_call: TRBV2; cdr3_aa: CASVPRRSSTDTQYF
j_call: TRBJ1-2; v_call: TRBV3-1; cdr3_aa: CASSLLRGSRGYTF
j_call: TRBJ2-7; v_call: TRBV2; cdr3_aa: CASTVSYEQYF
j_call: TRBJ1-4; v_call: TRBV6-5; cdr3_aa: CASSYQLREKLFF
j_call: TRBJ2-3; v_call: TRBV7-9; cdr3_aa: CASSSYTDTQYF
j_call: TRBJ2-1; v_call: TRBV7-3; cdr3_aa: CASSLSSDLYNEQFF
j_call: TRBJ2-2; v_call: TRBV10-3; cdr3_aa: CAISERLEDTGELFF
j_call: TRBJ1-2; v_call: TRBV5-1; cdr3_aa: CASANSANYGYTF